A single sample gave rise to the 30 T cell receptor beta chains below, sequenced in a study of CD8 T cells in ankylosing spondylitis. Via MiXCR, TCRdb re-called the 5' RACE reads, giving one row per CDR3 protein. Of 200,000 to 250,000 distinct CDR3 sequences in the sample, about a quarter are singletons; the top ten hold just over 6.5%. The sequencing input was blood, either unsorted or a sorted T cell fraction (not recorded which). These receptors came from a male donor with ankylosing spondylitis or in good health (not recorded which).

This clonotype has a count of ten or more. The rearrangement joins TRBV7-8 to TRBJ2-6; D is perhaps TRBD1 (7 bases). The germline gives CDR1 SGHVS, CDR2 FQNEAQ. This CDR3 is 20 amino acids long. V lost 3 bases and J lost 1, with 22 bases in between. The chain's CDR3 is CASSFPMEGQQISGANVLTF. In nucleotides, the CDR3 is TGTGCCAGCAGCTTCCCAATGGAGGGACAGCAGATTTCTGGGGCCAACGTCCTGACTTTC.

The chain recombines TRBV19 with TRBJ2-4, with 12 bases aligning to TRBD2. J gave up 15 bases and V 10 bases, and 19 bases lay outside the gene matches. Germline values: CDR1 LNHDA, CDR2 SQIVND (reference sequence). CDR3 length: 15 residues. As DNA, the CDR3 is TGTGCCATCAGCCCCGGGCTAGCGGGAGGGCTTTTATGGTACTTC. It translates to CAISPGLAGGLLWYF.

This CDR3 reads CSARVGLAGIQETQYF. The CDR3 nucleotides read TGCAGTGCTAGGGTGGGACTAGCGGGGATACAAGAGACCCAGTACTTC. The chain recombines TRBV20-1 with TRBJ2-5, with 13 nucleotides matching TRBD2. Germline V lookup: CDR1 DFQATT, CDR2 SNEGSKA (reference sequence). The CDR3 consists of 16 residues. V shed 3 bases and J 2 bases; nucleotides not matched to a gene: 6.

This clonotype was detected ten times or more. V usage is TRBV6-1 and J usage is TRBJ1-5; D is uncertain. Trimming stripped 8 bases from V and 4 bases from J, with 18 bases between. Germline loops: CDR1 MNHNS, CDR2 SASEGT. This CDR3 contains 15 residues. CDR3 DNA sequence: TGTGCCAGCGCGAAAACTGGGGAAACTAATCAGCCCCAGCATTTT. The encoded protein is CASAKTGETNQPQHF.

This chain joins TRBV12-3 or TRBV12-4 and TRBJ2-7, with D tentatively TRBD2 (6 bases). CDR3 length: 14 amino acids. Deletions cut 4 bases from V and 6 bases from J, with 16 bases between. CDR3 nucleotides: TGTGCCAGCAGTTACGGCGGGGTTATTACCGAGCAGTACTTC. This encodes CASSYGGVITEQYF.

This clonotype appeared many times. The rearrangement joins TRBV5-1 to TRBJ2-1; D is perhaps TRBD1 (6 bases). This CDR3 comprises 15 residues. CDR1 SGHRS and CDR2 YFSETQ come from the germline V gene. V lost 0 bases and J lost 7, with 14 bases in between. CDR3 sequence: CASSLGSGVVNEQFF. The DNA of the CDR3 is TGCGCCAGCAGCTTGGGGTCAGGGGTAGTGAATGAGCAGTTCTTC.

CDR3 nucleotide sequence: TGCGCCAGCAGTGTATCGGGGGTATACAATGAGCAGTTCTTC. This sequence encodes CASSVSGVYNEQFF. J is TRBJ2-1 and V is TRBV10-1; D is possibly TRBD2 (6 bases). Germline V gene data show CDR1 as WNHNN and CDR2 as SYGVQD (reference sequence). With 4 bases removed from V and 4 bases from J, the gap between germline ends came to 11 bases. The CDR3 totals 14 residues.

At least ten counts were recorded for this clonotype. CDR3 loop: CASSLGAGVIAEAFF. In DNA, the CDR3 is TGTGCCAGCAGCTTAGGGGCAGGGGTAATAGCTGAAGCTTTCTTT. The rearrangement uses TRBV11-2 and TRBJ1-1; maybe TRBD1 (6 bases). Looked up from germline, CDR1 is SGHAT and CDR2 is FQNNGV. The CDR3 loop spans 15 amino acids. The V end was cut by 1 base, the J end by 6 bases, with 15 bases between.

This clonotype has only a few counts. This rearrangement joins TRBV20-1 to TRBJ2-7; 9 positions agree with TRBD2. CDR3 size: 14 residues. Trimming cost V 6 bases and J 6 bases; bases outside gene matches: 12. Germline values: CDR1 DFQATT, CDR2 SNEGSKA (reference sequence). The CDR3 region is CSAIWVAGAREQYF. In DNA, the CDR3 is TGCAGTGCCATTTGGGTAGCGGGAGCCCGCGAGCAGTACTTC.

This clonotype appeared many times. The J gene is TRBJ2-1, the V gene TRBV27; 14 bases are shared with TRBD2. This CDR3 has 19 amino acids. Per germline, CDR1 MNHEY and CDR2 SMNVEV (reference sequence). V shed 4 bases and J 4 bases; nucleotides not matched to a gene: 12. CDR3 DNA: TGTGCCAGCAGTTCCCGGACAGGACTAGCGGGAGGCAATTACAATGAGCAGTTCTTC. Translating it yields CASSSRTGLAGGNYNEQFF.

Many counts were recorded for this clonotype. This chain uses TRBV20-1 with TRBJ2-1, with TRBD2 identical over 11 bases. Trimming cost V 6 bases and J 10 bases; bases outside gene matches: 5. The V gene's germline CDR1 is DFQATT and CDR2 SNEGSKA (reference sequence). The CDR3 is 12 amino acids. As DNA, the CDR3 is TGCAGTGCAACGGGACTAGCGGAAGAGCAGTTCTTC. Residues: CSATGLAEEQFF.

This clonotype has at least ten counts. J is TRBJ2-7 and V is TRBV5-6; 12 bases map to TRBD2. The CDR3 length is 15 residues. CDR1 SGHDT and CDR2 YYEEEE come from the germline V gene. The V gene end was trimmed by 4 bases and the J gene end by 6 bases; junction bases not matched to a gene: 8. The CDR3 bases are TGTGCCAGCAGCAACAGACTAGCGGGAGTGGTCGAGCAGTACTTC. It is translated as CASSNRLAGVVEQYF.

This clonotype was recorded at least ten times. V is TRBV20-1 and J is TRBJ2-3, with 11 bases fitting TRBD2. The V segment lost 5 bases and the J segment 0 bases; nucleotides outside the gene matches: 10. This CDR3 contains 17 residues. Germline lookup yields CDR1 DFQATT and CDR2 SNEGSKA (reference sequence). The CDR3 spells CSASGLAGFYSTDTQYF. CDR3 coding DNA: TGCAGTGCTTCAGGACTAGCGGGCTTTTATAGCACAGATACGCAGTATTTT.

The rearrangement joins TRBV10-3 to TRBJ2-1; no firm D call. With 2 bases removed from V and 4 bases from J, the gap between germline ends came to 3 bases. The germline gives CDR1 ENHRY, CDR2 SYGVKD. CDR3 length equals 12 residues. For the CDR3, the DNA is TGTGCCATCAGTGAGACATACAATGAGCAGTTCTTC. Translating it yields CAISETYNEQFF.

This clonotype was observed at least ten times. The gene calls are TRBV4-2 and TRBJ2-7; the match to TRBD2 covers 8 bases. CDR3 length equals 14 residues. Germline V lookup: CDR1 LGHNA, CDR2 YNFKEQ. Trimming took 4 bases from V and 7 from J; bases not matched to a gene: 9. CDR3 in DNA: TGTGCCAGCAGCCGTCGGGAGGGCGATTATGAGCAGTACTTC. Protein: CASSRREGDYEQYF.

The chain couples TRBV4-2 to TRBJ2-7; possibly TRBD1 or TRBD2 for D (5 bases each). The CDR3 runs 13 residues. Trimming cost V 4 bases and J 2 bases, with 9 bases left between them. Germline V gives CDR1 LGHNA, CDR2 YNFKEQ. The CDR3: CASSPRDPYEQYF. CDR3 bases: TGTGCCAGCAGCCCCCGGGACCCCTACGAGCAGTACTTC.

This clonotype turned up a few times. The rearrangement uses TRBV15 and TRBJ2-4; 7 nucleotides agree with TRBD1. In germline, CDR1 is LNHNV, CDR2 YYDKDF (reference sequence). CDR3 length: 14 amino acids. Unmatched junction bases numbered 7, after V lost 4 bases and J lost 7 bases. The CDR3 reads CATSTRDRKNIQYF. The CDR3 nucleotides read TGTGCCACCAGCACACGGGACAGAAAGAACATTCAGTACTTC.

This clonotype occurred many times. The chain has TRBV29-1 and TRBJ2-3; 7 nucleotides line up with TRBD2. Germline CDR1 reads SQVTM; CDR2 reads ANQGSEA. V gave up 3 bases and J gave up 0 bases; unmatched junction bases: 3. This CDR3 comprises 14 residues. The CDR3 DNA sequence: TGCAGCGTTGATGTAGCGGGTAGCACAGATACGCAGTATTTT. This gives the protein CSVDVAGSTDTQYF.

This clonotype was found many times. The V call is TRBV7-2, the J call TRBJ1-5; no firm D call. Germline CDR1 is SGHTA and CDR2 is FQGNSA. This CDR3 spans 14 amino acids. V lost 4 bases, J lost 9 bases, and 16 bases lay in between. CDR3 coding DNA: TGTGCCAGCAGCTCCGGGTTTCAGAAGGGGCCCCAGCATTTT. Encoded protein: CASSSGFQKGPQHF. Based on the CDR3 plus reference TRBV7-2 and TRBJ1-5, the full variable domain is GAGVSQSPSNKVTEKGKDVELRCDPISGHTALYWYRQSLGQGLEFLIYFQGNSAPDKSGLPSDRFSAERTGGSVSTLTIQRTQQEDSAVYLCASSSGFQKGPQHFGDGTRLSIL.

Regarding this clonotype: A clone one base away is much larger, so this may be a read error. The chain employs TRBV4-1 and TRBJ2-7, with D possibly being TRBD1 (6 bases). Near its end, the DNA agrees better with TRBJ2-1, so the J call may be wrong. The CDR3 runs 14 residues. The V gene's germline CDR1 is MGHRA and CDR2 YSYEKL. CDR3: CASSQDPQGGEQFF. The DNA for the CDR3 is TGCGCCAGCAGCCAAGACCCACAGGGTGGCGAGCAGTTCTTC.

This clonotype was recorded many times. The chain employs TRBV14 and TRBJ2-1; no definite D call. Deletions cut 1 base from V and 9 bases from J, with 13 bases between. The CDR3 length is 14 residues. Germline CDR1 SGHDN, CDR2 FVKESK. The CDR3 DNA follows: TGTGCCAGCAGCCAAGGGGCTAGTTTCTTTGAGCAGTTCTTC. Translation: CASSQGASFFEQFF.

This chain links TRBV20-1 with TRBJ1-1; no definite D call. V gave up 0 bases and J gave up 5 bases, with 10 bases separating them. This CDR3 has 13 residues. CDR1 is DFQATT and CDR2 is SNEGSKA in the germline V gene (reference sequence). CDR3 DNA sequence: TGCAGTGCTAGAGAGTCAGGCATAACTGAAGCTTTCTTT. Its protein is CSARESGITEAFF.

This rearrangement joins TRBV7-2 to TRBJ2-7, with D perhaps TRBD1 (6 bases). Germline CDR1 reads SGHTA; CDR2 reads FQGNSA. The V and J ends lost 1 base and 2 bases respectively, with 9 bases between them. CDR3 length: 14 residues. The CDR3 spells CASSLEGVAYEQYF. In DNA form, the CDR3 reads TGTGCCAGCAGCTTAGAGGGGGTAGCCTACGAGCAGTACTTC.

In its sample, this clonotype was seen many times. The chain uses TRBV20-1 and TRBJ1-6; TRBD1 is a possible D gene (6 bases). CDR1 DFQATT and CDR2 SNEGSKA come from the germline V gene (reference sequence). The CDR3 spans 15 residues. V was cut by 6 bases and J by 5 bases, with 17 bases left in between. CDR3 amino acids: CSARGGNKNNSPLHF. In DNA, the CDR3 is TGCAGTGCCAGGGGAGGAAACAAGAATAATTCACCCCTCCACTTT.

In its sample, this clonotype was seen many times. The gene calls are TRBV29-1 and TRBJ2-4, with D perhaps assigned TRBD1 or TRBD2 (5 bases each). Germline values: CDR1 SQVTM, CDR2 ANQGSEA. The ends were cut back, 3 bases at V and 3 bases at J, with 15 bases in the middle. The CDR3 contains 15 residues. The CDR3 here is CSVDLGDVGKNIQYF. The CDR3 region has the DNA TGCAGCGTTGATCTAGGGGACGTCGGCAAAAACATTCAGTACTTC.

The rearrangement joins TRBV27 to TRBJ2-7; D call uncertain. The CDR3 has 15 residues. CDR1 is MNHEY, CDR2 SMNVEV, per germline (reference sequence). The germline V and J ends were trimmed by 3 bases and 2 bases, with 14 bases remaining between them. CDR3 sequence reads: CASSLAVVSPYEQYF. CDR3 nucleotide sequence: TGTGCCAGCAGTTTGGCGGTTGTTAGCCCCTACGAGCAGTACTTC.

This clonotype has only a few counts. V and J are TRBV20-1 and TRBJ2-6; no clear D gene. This CDR3 has 14 amino acids. The V gene lost 0 bases and the J gene lost 4 bases, with 7 bases spanning the gap. Germline-derived CDR1 and CDR2 are DFQATT and SNEGSKA (reference sequence). CDR3 loop: CSARDLRGANVLTF. CDR3 DNA sequence: TGCAGTGCTAGAGATCTCAGAGGGGCCAACGTCCTGACTTTC.

This clonotype occurred many times. The chain joins TRBV4-3 to TRBJ1-1, with no clear D. The CDR3 loop spans 15 amino acids. The V end was cut by 0 bases, the J end by 3 bases, with 11 bases between. Germline V gene data show CDR1 as LGHNA and CDR2 as YSLEER. This CDR3 reads CASSQDFGIDTEAFF. CDR3 DNA: TGCGCCAGCAGCCAAGACTTCGGGATTGACACTGAAGCTTTCTTT.

This clonotype was counted a few times. The chain couples TRBV12-3 or TRBV12-4 to TRBJ1-5; D unclear. The CDR3 totals 12 residues. V gave up 6 bases and J gave up 8 bases, with 11 bases separating them. The CDR3 nucleotides read TGTGCCAGCAGAGGTCCCGGTAAGCCCCAGCATTTT. Its protein product is CASRGPGKPQHF.

There are many counts of this clonotype. The chain combines TRBV28 with TRBJ1-1; D is unclear. The CDR3 consists of 14 residues. CDR1 is MDHEN, CDR2 SYDVKM, per germline. V gave up 6 bases and J gave up 1 base, with 12 bases separating them. In nucleotides, the CDR3 is TGTGCCAGCAGACCTCCGGAGAGGAACACTGAAGCTTTCTTT. Protein sequence: CASRPPERNTEAFF.